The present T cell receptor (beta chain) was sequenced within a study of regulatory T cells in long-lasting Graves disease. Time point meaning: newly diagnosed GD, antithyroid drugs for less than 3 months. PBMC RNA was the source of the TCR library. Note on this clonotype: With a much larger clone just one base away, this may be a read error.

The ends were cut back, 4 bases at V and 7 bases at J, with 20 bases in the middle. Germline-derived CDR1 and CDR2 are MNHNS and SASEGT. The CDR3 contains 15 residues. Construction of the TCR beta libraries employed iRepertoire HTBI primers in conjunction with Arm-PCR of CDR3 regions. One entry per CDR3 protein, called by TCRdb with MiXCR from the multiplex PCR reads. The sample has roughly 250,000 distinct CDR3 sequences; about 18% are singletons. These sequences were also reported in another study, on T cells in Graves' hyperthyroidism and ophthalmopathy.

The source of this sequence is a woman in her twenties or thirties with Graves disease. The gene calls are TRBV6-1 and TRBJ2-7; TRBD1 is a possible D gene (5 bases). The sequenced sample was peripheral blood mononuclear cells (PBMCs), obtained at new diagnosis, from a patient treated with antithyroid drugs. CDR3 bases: TGTGCCAGCAGTGCCCAGGGCGCCCGAGGTGAGGAGCAGTACTTC. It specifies CASSAQGARGEEQYF.